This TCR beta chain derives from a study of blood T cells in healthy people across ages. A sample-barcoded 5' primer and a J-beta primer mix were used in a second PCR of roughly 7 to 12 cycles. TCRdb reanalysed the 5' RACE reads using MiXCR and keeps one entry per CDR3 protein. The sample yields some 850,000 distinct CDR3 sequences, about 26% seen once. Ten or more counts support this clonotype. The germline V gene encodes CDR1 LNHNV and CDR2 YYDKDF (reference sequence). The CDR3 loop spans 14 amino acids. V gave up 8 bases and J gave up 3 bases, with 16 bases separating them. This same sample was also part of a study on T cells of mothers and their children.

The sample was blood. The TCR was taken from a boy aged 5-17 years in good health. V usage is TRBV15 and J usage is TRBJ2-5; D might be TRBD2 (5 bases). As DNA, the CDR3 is TGTGCCACCGGGTCATACGGGGATAAAGAGACCCAGTACTTC. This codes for CATGSYGDKETQYF. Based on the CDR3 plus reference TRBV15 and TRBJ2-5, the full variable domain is DAMVIQNPRYQVTQFGKPVTLSCSQTLNHNVMYWYQQKSSQAPKLLFHYYDKDFNNEADTPDNFQSRRPNTSFCFLDIRSPGLGDTAMYLCATGSYGDKETQYFGPGTRLLVL.